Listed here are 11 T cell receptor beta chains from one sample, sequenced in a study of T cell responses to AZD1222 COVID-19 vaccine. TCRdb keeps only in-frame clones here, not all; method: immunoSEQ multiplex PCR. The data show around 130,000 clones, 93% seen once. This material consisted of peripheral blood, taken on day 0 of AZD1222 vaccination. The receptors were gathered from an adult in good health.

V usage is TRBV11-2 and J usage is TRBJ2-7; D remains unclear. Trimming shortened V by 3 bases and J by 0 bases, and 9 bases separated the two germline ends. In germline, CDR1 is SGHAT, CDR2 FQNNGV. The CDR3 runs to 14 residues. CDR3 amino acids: CASSFPGSSYEQYF. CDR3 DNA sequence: TGTGCCAGCAGCTTCCCGGGCAGCTCCTACGAGCAGTACTTC. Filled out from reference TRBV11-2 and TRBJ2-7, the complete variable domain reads EAGVAQSPRYKIIEKRQSVAFWCNPISGHATLYWYQQILGQGPKLLIQFQNNGVVDDSQLPKDRFSAERLKGVDSTLKIQPAKLEDSAVYLCASSFPGSSYEQYFGPGTRLTVT.

Here the CDR3 reads CASSFQSYSYEQYF. The CDR3 DNA reads TGTGCCAGCAGCTTCCAGAGTTACTCCTACGAGCAGTACTTC. V usage is TRBV7-2 and J usage is TRBJ2-7; D remains unclear. This CDR3 has 14 residues. The V end was cut by 3 bases, the J end by 0 bases, with 9 bases between. Germline CDR1 is SGHTA and CDR2 is FQGNSA.

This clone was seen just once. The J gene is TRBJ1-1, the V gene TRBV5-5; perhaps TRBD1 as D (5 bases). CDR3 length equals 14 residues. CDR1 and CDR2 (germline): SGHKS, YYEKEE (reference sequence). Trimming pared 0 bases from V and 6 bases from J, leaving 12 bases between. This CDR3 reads CASSLGQKISEAFF. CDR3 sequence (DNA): TGTGCCAGCAGCTTGGGACAGAAGATCTCTGAAGCTTTCTTT.

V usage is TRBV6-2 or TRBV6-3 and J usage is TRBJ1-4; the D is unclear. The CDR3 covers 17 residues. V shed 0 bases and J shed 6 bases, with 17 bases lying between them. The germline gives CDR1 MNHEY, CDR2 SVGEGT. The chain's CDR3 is CASSYSNFLGWDEKLFF. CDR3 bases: TGTGCCAGCAGTTACTCAAATTTCCTAGGCTGGGATGAAAAACTGTTTTTT.

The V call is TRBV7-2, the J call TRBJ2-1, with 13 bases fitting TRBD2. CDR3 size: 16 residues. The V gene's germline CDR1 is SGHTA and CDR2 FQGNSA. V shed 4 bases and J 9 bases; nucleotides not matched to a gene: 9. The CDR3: CASSSPTSGRLAEQFF. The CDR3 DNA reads TGTGCCAGCAGCTCCCCGACTAGCGGGAGGCTCGCTGAGCAGTTCTTC.

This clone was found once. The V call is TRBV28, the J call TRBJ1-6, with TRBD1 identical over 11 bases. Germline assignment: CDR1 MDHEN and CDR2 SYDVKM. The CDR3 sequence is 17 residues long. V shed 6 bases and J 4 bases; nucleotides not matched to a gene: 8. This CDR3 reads CASSPGTGGKYNSPLHF. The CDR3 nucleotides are TGTGCCAGCAGCCCAGGGACAGGGGGTAAATATAATTCACCCCTCCACTTT.

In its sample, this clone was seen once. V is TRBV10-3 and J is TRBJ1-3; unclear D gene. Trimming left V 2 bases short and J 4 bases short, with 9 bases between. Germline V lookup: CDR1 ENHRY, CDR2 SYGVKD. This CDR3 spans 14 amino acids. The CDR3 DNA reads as TGTGCCATCAGTGAGATGACGCCCGGAAACACCATATATTTT. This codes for CAISEMTPGNTIYF.

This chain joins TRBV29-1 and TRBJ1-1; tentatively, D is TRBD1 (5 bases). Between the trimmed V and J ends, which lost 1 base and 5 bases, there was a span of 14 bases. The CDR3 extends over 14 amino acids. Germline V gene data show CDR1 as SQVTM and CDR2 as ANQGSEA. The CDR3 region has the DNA TGCAGCGTTGAAGGCCACAGGCCTCTTACTGAAGCTTTCTTT. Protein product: CSVEGHRPLTEAFF.

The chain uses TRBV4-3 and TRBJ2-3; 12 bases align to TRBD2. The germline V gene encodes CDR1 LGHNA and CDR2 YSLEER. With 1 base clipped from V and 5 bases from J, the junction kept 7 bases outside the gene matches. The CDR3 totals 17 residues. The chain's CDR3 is CASSQGLAGGRRDTQYF. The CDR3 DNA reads TGCGCCAGCAGCCAAGGTCTAGCGGGAGGGCGGAGAGATACGCAGTATTTT.

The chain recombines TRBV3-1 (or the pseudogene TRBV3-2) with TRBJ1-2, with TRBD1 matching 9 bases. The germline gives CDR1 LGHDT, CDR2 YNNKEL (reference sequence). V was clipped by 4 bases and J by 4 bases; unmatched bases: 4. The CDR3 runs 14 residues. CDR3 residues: CASSRDRDPYGYTF. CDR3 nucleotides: TGTGCCAGCAGCCGGGACAGGGACCCCTATGGCTACACCTTC.

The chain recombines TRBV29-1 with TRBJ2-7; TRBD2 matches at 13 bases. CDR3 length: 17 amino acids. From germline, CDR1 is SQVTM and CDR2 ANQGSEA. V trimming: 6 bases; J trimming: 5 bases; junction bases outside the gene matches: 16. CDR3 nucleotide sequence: TGCAGCGTCGCCGGACTAGCGGGAGAGACACCTGACAACGAGCAGTACTTC. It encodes CSVAGLAGETPDNEQYF.